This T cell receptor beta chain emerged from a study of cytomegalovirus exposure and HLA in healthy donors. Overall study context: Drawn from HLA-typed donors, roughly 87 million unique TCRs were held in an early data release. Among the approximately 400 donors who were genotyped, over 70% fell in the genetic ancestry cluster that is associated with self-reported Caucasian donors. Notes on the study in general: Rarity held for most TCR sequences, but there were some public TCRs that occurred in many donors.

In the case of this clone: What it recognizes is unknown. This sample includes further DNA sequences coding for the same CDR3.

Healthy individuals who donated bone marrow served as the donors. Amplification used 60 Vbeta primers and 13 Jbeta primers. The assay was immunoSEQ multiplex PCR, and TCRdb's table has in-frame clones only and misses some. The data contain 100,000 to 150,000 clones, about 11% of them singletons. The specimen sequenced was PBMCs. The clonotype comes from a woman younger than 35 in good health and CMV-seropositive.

The CDR3 loop reads CASSLGGGTYEQYF. CDR3 coding DNA: TGCGCCAGCAGCTTGGGCGGGGGTACCTACGAGCAGTACTTC. The genes are TRBV5-1 and TRBJ2-7, with 7 positions matching TRBD2. The CDR3 covers 14 residues. The V gene's germline CDR1 is SGHRS and CDR2 YFSETQ. V lost 0 bases and J lost 2; bases outside the gene matches: 2. Combining the CDR3 with reference TRBV5-1 and TRBJ2-7 gives the whole variable domain KAGVTQTPRYLIKTRGQQVTLSCSPISGHRSVSWYQQTPGQGLQFLFEYFSETQRNKGNFPGRFSGRQFSNSRSEMNVSTLELGDSALYLCASSLGGGTYEQYFGPGTRLTVT.